Each of the 14 T cell receptor beta chains below was sequenced from the same sample in a study of immune heterogeneity within non-small cell lung tumors. Genomic DNA from bulk tumor acted as the template, and about 600 ng was loaded per sample. Biopsies that were spaced far apart were taken, several per primary tumor, during surgery. The cohort was untreated, with newly diagnosed non-small cell lung cancer undergoing curative surgery. Multiplex PCR relied on 32 V and 13 J primers to amplify TCR beta CDR3. TCRdb re-called the multiplex PCR reads through MiXCR, storing one row per CDR3 protein. Among 15,000 or so distinct CDR3 sequences listed, under 30% were seen once. Sequenced sample: lung tumor tissue. The receptors were gathered from a middle-aged man with non-small cell lung cancer.

CDR3 residues: CASSLDNRVAHGYTF. Written as DNA, the CDR3 is TGTGCCAGCAGCTTGGACAACAGGGTCGCCCATGGCTACACCTTC. V usage is TRBV5-5 and J usage is TRBJ1-2, with a tentative D call TRBD1 (6 bases). CDR1 SGHKS and CDR2 YYEKEE come from the germline V gene (reference sequence). V was trimmed by 0 bases and J by 6 bases, leaving 15 bases between them. The CDR3 is 15 amino acids.

Turning to this clonotype: A much larger clonotype is one base distant, so this may be a read error. The rearrangement joins TRBV6-2 or TRBV6-3 to TRBJ1-3, with 10 bases identical to TRBD1. Germline V gene sequence: CDR1 MNHEY, CDR2 SVGEGT. The CDR3 is 16 residues long. The CDR3 DNA sequence: TGTTCCAGCAGTTACTCCGGACAGGGGGCTGGAAACACCATATATTTT. Translation gives CSSSYSGQGAGNTIYF.

J is TRBJ2-1 and V is TRBV20-1, with TRBD2 matching 9 bases. Germline CDR1 and CDR2: DFQATT and SNEGSKA (reference sequence). The CDR3 sequence is 15 residues long. V shed 3 bases and J 9 bases; nucleotides not matched to a gene: 12. The CDR3 bases are TGCAGTGCTAGGGGTCGGGTAGCGGGAGTAGGTGAGCAGTTCTTC. It codes for CSARGRVAGVGEQFF.

Regarding this clonotype: A read error may be the cause here, since a much bigger clone is one base away. The rearrangement links TRBV24-1 to TRBJ2-1; 9 bases fit TRBD1. Trimming at V came to 0 bases and at J to 8 bases, leaving 13 bases not matched to a gene. This CDR3 contains 18 residues. From germline, CDR1 is KGHDR and CDR2 SFDVKD. CDR3 in DNA: TGTGCCACCAGTGATTTGCGCTGGTGGGACAGGGTATACGATGAGCAGTTCTTC. Its translation: CATSDLRWWDRVYDEQFF.

Worth noting for this clonotype: With a much larger clone just one base away, this may be a read error. J is TRBJ2-7 and V is TRBV4-2; 8 nucleotides match TRBD2. The V gene end was trimmed by 0 bases and the J gene end by 12 bases; junction bases not matched to a gene: 13. Germline loops: CDR1 LGHNA, CDR2 YNFKEQ. CDR3 length: 15 residues. CDR3 protein: CASSQERDGTSPRYF. The DNA of the CDR3 is TGTGCCAGCAGCCAAGAGCGAGACGGGACTAGTCCCCGGTACTTC.

The chain uses TRBV20-1 and TRBJ1-1, with 7 bases identical to TRBD1. CDR3 size: 14 residues. Germline V gene lookup returns CDR1 DFQATT and CDR2 SNEGSKA (reference sequence). Trimming took 5 bases from V and 2 from J; bases not matched to a gene: 8. Here the CDR3 reads CSAYQGGVNTEAFF. The CDR3 nucleotides read TGCAGTGCTTACCAGGGGGGCGTCAACACTGAAGCTTTCTTT.

This clonotype ranks as large. This chain links TRBV6-1 with TRBJ1-2; D possibly corresponds to TRBD1 (5 bases). The CDR3 runs to 12 residues. Trimming shortened V by 7 bases and J by 5 bases, and 11 bases separated the two germline ends. Germline V CDR1 and CDR2: MNHNS, SASEGT. The CDR3 region is CASTPGPYGYTF. CDR3 bases: TGTGCCAGCACCCCAGGGCCTTATGGCTACACCTTC.

This clonotype showed up many times. The chain uses TRBV6-1 and TRBJ1-1, with D perhaps matching TRBD1 (5 bases). The CDR3 is 17 amino acids. V was trimmed by 6 bases and J by 2 bases, leaving 22 bases between them. Germline CDR1 is MNHNS and CDR2 is SASEGT. The CDR3 sequence: CASRKDSREWGNTEAFF. The CDR3, as DNA: TGTGCCAGCAGGAAGGATTCCAGGGAATGGGGTAACACTGAAGCTTTCTTT.

For this clonotype: This may stem from a read error, because a much larger clone lies one nucleotide away. The chain carries TRBV20-1 and TRBJ2-7; 10 bases fit TRBD2. The CDR3 is 15 residues long. V dropped 1 base and J dropped 3; count of bases not matched to a gene: 6. Germline V gives CDR1 DFQATT, CDR2 SNEGSKA (reference sequence). The CDR3 is CSARGVLAGDYEQYF. The DNA of the CDR3 is TGCAGTGCTAGAGGCGTGCTAGCGGGAGACTACGAGCAGTACTTC.

The sample holds many counts of this clonotype. The chain is built from TRBV4-1 and TRBJ2-2; no clear D gene. The CDR3 length is 17 residues. The ends were cut back, 0 bases at V and 0 bases at J, with 11 bases in the middle. Germline lookup yields CDR1 MGHRA and CDR2 YSYEKL. CDR3: CASSQDRLRANTGELFF. In DNA, the CDR3 is TGCGCCAGCAGCCAAGATAGGCTACGCGCGAACACCGGGGAGCTGTTTTTT.

The chain couples TRBV7-9 to TRBJ2-1; 11 positions match TRBD2. Germline CDR1 and CDR2: SEHNR and FQNEAQ (reference sequence). V lost 5 bases and J lost 11; bases outside the gene matches: 17. This CDR3 comprises 17 residues. The CDR3 DNA is TGTGCCAGCAGCCCGCCATTTCCCGGGACTAGCGGAAACCAGCAGTTCTTC. This codes for CASSPPFPGTSGNQQFF.

As to this clonotype: A much larger clone lies a single base off, so this may be a read error. The chain employs TRBV6-2 or TRBV6-3 and TRBJ2-7; 9 positions match TRBD1. Germline CDR1 reads MNHEY; CDR2 reads SVGEGT. The trim removed 7 bases at V and 10 bases at J, leaving 11 bases unmatched. The CDR3 spans 13 residues. CDR3 residues: CASNRDRAVDQYF. The CDR3 DNA is TGTGCCAGCAACCGGGACAGGGCCGTCGACCAGTACTTC.

The genes are TRBV5-1 and TRBJ2-5; TRBD1 aligns across 8 bases. Germline values: CDR1 SGHRS, CDR2 YFSETQ. CDR3 length equals 16 residues. Trimming removed 5 bases from V and 1 base from J; junction bases left unmatched: 10. The CDR3 DNA reads TGCGCCAGCAGTATTACAGGGGGATCGTTCCAAGAGACCCAGTACTTC. Encoded protein: CASSITGGSFQETQYF.

With respect to this clonotype: A read error may explain this, as a much larger clone is one base away. This chain uses TRBV12-3 or TRBV12-4 with TRBJ2-1; D not certain. The CDR3 runs to 11 residues. Written as DNA, the CDR3 is TGTGCCATCAGTAACTTCGATGAGCAGTTCTTC. This gives the protein CAISNFDEQFF.